This T cell receptor beta chain originates from a study of beta chain features in type 1 diabetes (dated by TCRdb to between 2017 and 2018). In the study overall: Patients and healthy donors did not differ in mean age, gender distribution, total cell number or subset yield. A total of some 100,000,000 sorted cells were examined across all samples, and a strong correlation was observed between cell number per subset and RNA yield. The study compared the TCRB repertoires of sorted circulating CD4+ T cell subsets in recently diagnosed type 1 diabetes patients with those in matched healthy donors. Regulatory and stem cell-like memory subsets were isolated from only 8 patients and about 8 healthy donors, whereas naive and central memory subsets came from all 30 or so donors.

All of the isolated RNA was reverse transcribed with the High Capacity cDNA Reverse Transcription Kit, so expressed TCRB transcripts were sequenced. Naive, central memory and regulatory T cell samples underwent deep immunoSEQ sequencing, averaging roughly 3.5 million total reads per sample. Sorted cells were lysed in RLT buffer and RNA was extracted with DNase-treated RNeasy Micro or Mini kits, depending on cell number. To prevent cross-contamination, each cell subset was processed individually, whereas patient and healthy donor samples were processed jointly. The immunoSEQ multiplex PCR was used to amplify TCRB sequences from cDNA, generating 87-bp fragments that spanned the CDR3 region. Sequencing of the amplicons was done on the Illumina HiSeq platform. The published analysis was carried out like this. PCR bias was corrected computationally using synthetic template baselines, and reads within Hamming distance 2 were collapsed, with unmergeable singletons discarded. Reads were aligned against IMGT so that V, D and J genes, CDR3 length and insertions or deletions at six rearrangement sites could be assigned. Within each subset, clonotype counts were normalized to sorted cell number, and only after that were true diversity and Gini coefficients computed with the tcR R package. The overlap coefficient, calculated on TCRB nucleotide sequences, was used to measure repertoire sharing. As a proxy for the pre-selection repertoire, out-of-frame TCRB sequences from naive cells were analyzed. TCRdb retrieved this table from immuneACCESS and kept in-frame rearrangements only. Not all clones are present; in checked studies, unresolved V genes account for under half, and no reason is known for the remainder. The V and J calls and clone size were taken over from that table, and D and trimming were inferred from the DNA. In this sample the table shows roughly 260,000 clones, roughly 20% of which occur a single time. The top ten constitute less than 0.03% of the sample.

The full study reports these points: Type 1 diabetes patients showed a moderate but significant shortening of TCRB CDR3 length in all four CD4+ subsets. At VDJ recombination sites, type 1 diabetes patients had fewer insertions and more deleted nucleotides, which implies abnormalities in thymic rearrangement. Because cDNA rather than genomic DNA was sequenced, highly expressing activated cells could have been over-represented, although no difference in activation and CD3 levels was found between groups. Naive, central memory and regulatory TCRB repertoires appeared to be more alike among patients than among healthy donors. Only small numbers of individuals were included in the HLA sub-analyses, which left unresolved whether HLA type had any influence on TCRB rearrangement. PCR might favor shorter templates, but patient and control samples were amplified and corrected together, so any skew would affect both groups equally.

This clone was picked up a small number of times. This clone's antigen is unknown. Base quality data are lacking; no much larger clone is found one base away. The germline V gene (reference sequence) gives CDR1 as GTSNPN and CDR2 as SVGIG. Clipping removes 5 bases from V and 5 bases from J, with 13 as the unmatched junction base count. The CDR3 numbers 15 residues from cysteine through phenylalanine. Solely the CDR3 DNA is kept, with 45 bases framed from the first base. Each donor gave one peripheral blood draw, averaging approximately 110 mL, which was collected into heparinised tubes. Using a panel that included CD45RO, CCR7, CD25, CD127, CD95 and CD27, naive, central memory, regulatory and stem cell-like memory CD4+ T cells were sorted on a BD FACSAria II. A purity above 98% was achieved for all sorted populations. PBMCs were isolated immediately by Lymphoprep density gradient centrifugation and stained directly without culture. Samples were stained and sorted in pairs, with one healthy donor and one patient per experiment, so that batch effects were minimized.

The clonotype comes from a woman aged 40 to 49 with type 1 diabetes. Material for sequencing was naive CD4+ T cells from blood. The cell subset or site label of this sample denotes: true naive CD4+ T cells. Recombination linked TRBV30 to TRBJ2-5; 8 nucleotides in the junction match TRBD2. The DNA sequence follows: TGTGCCTGGGGGGGACTAGAGAGGGTCGGGGAGACCCAGTACTTC. This encodes CAWGGLERVGETQYF.